What follows are 16 T cell receptor beta chains derived from one specimen sequenced in a study of T cell repertoires in cytomegalovirus infection. These receptors' targets are unknown. TCRdb re-derived calls from the reads in MiXCR, one entry per CDR3 protein. Among about 280,000 distinct CDR3 sequences listed, around 20% were seen once. The sample was cultured PBMCs, taken from culture after CMV antigen stimulation. The source is a human donor in good health (CMV status not recorded). Some clones in this sample may be carry-over from other donors' samples.

The J gene is TRBJ2-7, the V gene TRBV9; D gene uncertain. This CDR3 contains 8 residues. Trimming cost V 6 bases and J 6 bases, with 1 base left between them. Germline CDR1 and CDR2: SGDLS and YYNGEE. CDR3 nucleotide sequence: TGTGCCAGCACCGAGCAGTACTTC. It translates to CASTEQYF.

The chain has TRBV9 and TRBJ2-1; 11 bases match TRBD2. The CDR3 has 16 amino acids. Looked up from germline, CDR1 is SGDLS and CDR2 is YYNGEE. The V and J ends lost 4 bases and 8 bases, in that order; junction bases with no gene match: 11. DNA of the CDR3: TGTGCCAGCAGCCCCAGCACTAGCGGGAGTCCCCATGAGCAGTTCTTC. As protein: CASSPSTSGSPHEQFF.

This clonotype was recorded a few times. The rearrangement links TRBV6-2 or TRBV6-3 to TRBJ1-5; maybe TRBD1 (5 bases). CDR3 length: 15 amino acids. V lost 7 bases and J lost 0, with 13 bases in between. CDR1 MNHEY and CDR2 SVGEGT come from the germline V gene. CDR3 loop: CASTRDGHSNQPQHF. CDR3 nucleotides: TGTGCCAGCACCAGAGACGGACATAGCAATCAGCCCCAGCATTTT.

This clonotype was detected ten times or more. The rearrangement joins TRBV25-1 to TRBJ1-4, with 10 bases that match TRBD1. Germline V lookup: CDR1 MGHDK, CDR2 SYGVNS. V was pared by 5 bases and J by 11 bases, with 14 bases of the junction left unmatched. The CDR3 is 16 residues long. Here the CDR3 DNA reads TGTGCCAGCAGTCTAAACTCCCGGACAGGGGGGTCTAAACTGTTTTTT. It yields the protein CASSLNSRTGGSKLFF. The full variable domain, completed using reference TRBV25-1 and TRBJ1-4, is EADIYQTPRYLVIGTGKKITLECSQTMGHDKMYWYQQDPGMELHLIHYSYGVNSTEKGDLSSESTVSRIRTEHFPLTLESARPSHTSQYLCASSLNSRTGGSKLFFGSGTQLSVL.

The sample holds a few counts of this clonotype. V gene TRBV24-1 combines with J gene TRBJ2-5; TRBD2 might be the D (5 bases). V lost 3 bases, J lost 1 base, and 11 bases lay in between. CDR1 and CDR2 (germline): KGHDR, SFDVKD. CDR3 length equals 15 residues. CDR3 amino acids: CATSDARAVQETQYF. CDR3 sequence (DNA): TGTGCCACCAGTGATGCGAGGGCGGTCCAAGAGACCCAGTACTTC.

This chain uses TRBV4-2 with TRBJ1-5; no definite D call. Germline CDR1 and CDR2: LGHNA and YNFKEQ. The CDR3 runs 13 residues. V lost 0 bases to trimming and J lost 6 bases, with 6 bases between them. The CDR3 DNA reads TGTGCCAGCAGCCAAGATCCGGGTCAGCCCCAGCATTTT. This gives the protein CASSQDPGQPQHF.

The V gene is TRBV6-6, the J gene TRBJ2-7; D gene uncertain. V gave up 7 bases and J gave up 5 bases, with 9 bases separating them. From germline, CDR1 is MNHNY and CDR2 SVGAGI (reference sequence). The CDR3 has 11 amino acids. The CDR3 here is CASTNRDEQYF. CDR3 coding DNA: TGTGCCAGCACAAACCGGGACGAGCAGTACTTC.

This clonotype has a handful of counts. The chain links TRBV7-8 to TRBJ1-5; 9 bases fit TRBD1. Germline assignment: CDR1 SGHVS and CDR2 FQNEAQ. V dropped 4 bases and J dropped 1; count of bases not matched to a gene: 11. This CDR3 contains 18 residues. DNA for the CDR3: TGTGCCAGCAGCTCAGGACAGGGGACAGCCTGGAGCAATCAGCCCCAGCATTTT. Protein sequence: CASSSGQGTAWSNQPQHF.

J is TRBJ2-5 and V is TRBV7-2; TRBD1 aligns across 8 bases. The CDR3 consists of 14 residues. The trim removed 4 bases at V and 6 bases at J, leaving 7 bases unmatched. Per the germline V gene, CDR1 is SGHTA and CDR2 is FQGNSA. The DNA of the CDR3 is TGTGCCAGCAGCTCTAGGACAGGGCGGCAGACCCAGTACTTC. This codes for CASSSRTGRQTQYF.

This rearrangement joins TRBV7-9 to TRBJ1-1; 8 bases fit TRBD1. V gave up 4 bases and J gave up 6 bases; unmatched junction bases: 4. Germline assignment: CDR1 SEHNR and CDR2 FQNEAQ (reference sequence). The CDR3 has 13 residues. CDR3 DNA sequence: TGTGCCAGCAGCTCCCCGGGACAGGCTGAAGCTTTCTTT. Translation gives CASSSPGQAEAFF.

In its sample, this clonotype was seen many times. The chain uses TRBV28 and TRBJ1-1, with D tentatively TRBD1 (5 bases). The CDR3 contains 13 residues. CDR1 and CDR2 from the germline V gene are MDHEN and SYDVKM. Trimming left V 3 bases short and J 5 bases short, with 10 bases between. CDR3 loop: CASSFPGGTEAFF. The CDR3 DNA reads TGTGCCAGCAGTTTTCCCGGGGGTACTGAAGCTTTCTTT.

The chain uses TRBV20-1 and TRBJ2-4, with 7 bases matching TRBD1. The germline V gene has CDR1 DFQATT and CDR2 SNEGSKA (reference sequence). Trimming at V came to 2 bases and at J to 3 bases, leaving 7 bases not matched to a gene. This CDR3 is 15 amino acids long. CDR3 DNA: TGCAGTGCTAGACCCCCCGGGACAGTCAAAAACATTCAGTACTTC. Translated: CSARPPGTVKNIQYF.

The sample holds many counts of this clonotype. The chain employs TRBV7-6 and TRBJ2-5; 7 bases match TRBD2. Germline CDR1 and CDR2: SGHVS and FNYEAQ. The V segment lost 5 bases and the J segment 1 base; nucleotides outside the gene matches: 7. The CDR3 has 15 amino acids. The CDR3 DNA sequence: TGTGCCAGCAGCAACGCGGGGGTGCGCCAAGAGACCCAGTACTTC. This translates into CASSNAGVRQETQYF.

This chain uses TRBV10-3 with TRBJ2-7; 13 positions agree with TRBD2. This CDR3 comprises 13 residues. CDR1 and CDR2 (germline): ENHRY, SYGVKD. V lost 10 bases, J lost 2 bases, and 2 bases stayed unmatched. DNA of the CDR3: TGTGCCAGCGGACTAGCGGGAGCCTACGAGCAGTACTTC. As protein: CASGLAGAYEQYF.

The chain uses TRBV27 and TRBJ2-1; the D gene is possibly TRBD2 (5 bases). Germline CDR1 and CDR2: MNHEY and SMNVEV (reference sequence). This CDR3 spans 13 amino acids. V lost 7 bases, J lost 4 bases, and 11 bases lay in between. CDR3 loop: CASKDEGYNEQFF. Here the CDR3 DNA reads TGTGCCAGCAAGGATGAGGGTTACAATGAGCAGTTCTTC.

This clonotype has only a few counts. The chain uses TRBV7-9 and TRBJ2-7, with D tentatively TRBD2 (5 bases). CDR3 length: 14 residues. The V gene lost 5 bases and the J gene lost 6 bases, with 17 bases spanning the gap. Germline CDR1 SEHNR, CDR2 FQNEAQ (reference sequence). The CDR3 nucleotides are TGTGCCAGCAGCCGCTCTCTTGGCGGAGGCGAGCAGTACGTC. It specifies CASSRSLGGGEQYV.